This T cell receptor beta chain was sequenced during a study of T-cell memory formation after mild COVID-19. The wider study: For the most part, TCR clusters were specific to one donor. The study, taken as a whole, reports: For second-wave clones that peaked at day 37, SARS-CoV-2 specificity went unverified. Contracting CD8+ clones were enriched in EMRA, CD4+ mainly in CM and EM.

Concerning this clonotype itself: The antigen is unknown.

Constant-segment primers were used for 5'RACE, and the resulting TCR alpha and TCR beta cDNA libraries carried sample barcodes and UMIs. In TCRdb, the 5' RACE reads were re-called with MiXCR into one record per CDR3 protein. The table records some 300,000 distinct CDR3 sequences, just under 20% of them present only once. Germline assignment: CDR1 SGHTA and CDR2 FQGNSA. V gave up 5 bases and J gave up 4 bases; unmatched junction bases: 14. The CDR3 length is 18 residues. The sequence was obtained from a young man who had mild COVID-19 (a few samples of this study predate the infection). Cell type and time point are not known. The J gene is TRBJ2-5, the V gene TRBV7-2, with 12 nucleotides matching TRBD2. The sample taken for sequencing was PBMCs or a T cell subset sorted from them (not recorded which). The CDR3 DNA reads TGTGCCAGCAGCCCACGCCGGGGGACTAGCGGGTTCCTAGAGACCCAGTACTTC. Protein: CASSPRRGTSGFLETQYF. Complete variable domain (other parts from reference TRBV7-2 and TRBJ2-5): GAGVSQSPSNKVTEKGKDVELRCDPISGHTALYWYRQSLGQGLEFLIYFQGNSAPDKSGLPSDRFSAERTGGSVSTLTIQRTQQEDSAVYLCASSPRRGTSGFLETQYFGPGTRLLVL.